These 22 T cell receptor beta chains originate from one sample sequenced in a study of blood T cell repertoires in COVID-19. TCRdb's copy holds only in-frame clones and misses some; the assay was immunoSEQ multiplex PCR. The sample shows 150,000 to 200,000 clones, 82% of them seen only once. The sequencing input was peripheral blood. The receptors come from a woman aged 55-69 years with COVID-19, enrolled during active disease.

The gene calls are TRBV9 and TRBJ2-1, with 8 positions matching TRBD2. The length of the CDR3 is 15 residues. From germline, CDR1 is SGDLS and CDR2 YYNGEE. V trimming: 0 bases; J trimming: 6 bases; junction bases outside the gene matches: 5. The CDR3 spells CASSVEAGAPNEQFF. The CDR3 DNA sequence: TGTGCCAGCAGCGTAGAAGCGGGGGCCCCCAATGAGCAGTTCTTC.

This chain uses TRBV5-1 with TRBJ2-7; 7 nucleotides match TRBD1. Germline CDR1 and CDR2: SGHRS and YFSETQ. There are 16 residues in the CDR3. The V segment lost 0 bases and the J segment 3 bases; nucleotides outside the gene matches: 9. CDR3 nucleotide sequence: TGCGCCAGCAGCTTGGCCCTGACAGGGATCTTCTACGAGCAGTACGTC. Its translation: CASSLALTGIFYEQYV.

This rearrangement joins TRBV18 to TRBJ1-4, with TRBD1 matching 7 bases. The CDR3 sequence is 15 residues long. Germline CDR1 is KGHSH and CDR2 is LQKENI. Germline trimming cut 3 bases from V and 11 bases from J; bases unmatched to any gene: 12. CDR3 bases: TGTGCCAGCTCACCTCTCTTCGACAGGGCCGACAAACTGTTTTTT. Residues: CASSPLFDRADKLFF.

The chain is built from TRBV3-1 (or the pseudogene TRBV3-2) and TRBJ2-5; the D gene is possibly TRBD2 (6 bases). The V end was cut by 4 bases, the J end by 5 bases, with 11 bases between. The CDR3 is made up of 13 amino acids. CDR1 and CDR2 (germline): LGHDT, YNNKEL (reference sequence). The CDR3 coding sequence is TGTGCCAGCAGCCCTTCGGGACTCGAGACCCAGTACTTC. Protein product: CASSPSGLETQYF.

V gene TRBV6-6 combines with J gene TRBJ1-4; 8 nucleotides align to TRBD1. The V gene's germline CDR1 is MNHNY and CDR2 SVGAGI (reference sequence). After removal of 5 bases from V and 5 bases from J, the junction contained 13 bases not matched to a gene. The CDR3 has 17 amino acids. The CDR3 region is CASSQTPPDRVNEKLFF. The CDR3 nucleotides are TGTGCCAGCAGTCAAACTCCCCCGGACAGGGTCAATGAAAAACTGTTTTTT.

CDR3 sequence: CASSLLQGLLNTEAFF. The CDR3 DNA is TGTGCCAGCAGTTTATTACAGGGCCTATTGAACACTGAAGCTTTCTTT. The chain has TRBV28 and TRBJ1-1; weak D call: TRBD1 (6 bases). The V gene lost 1 base and the J gene lost 0 bases, with 12 bases spanning the gap. There are 16 residues in the CDR3. In germline, CDR1 is MDHEN, CDR2 SYDVKM.

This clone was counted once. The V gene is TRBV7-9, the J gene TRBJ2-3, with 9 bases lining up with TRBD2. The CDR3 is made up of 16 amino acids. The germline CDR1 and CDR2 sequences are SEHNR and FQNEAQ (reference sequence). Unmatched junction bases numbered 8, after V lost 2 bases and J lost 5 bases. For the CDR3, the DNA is TGTGCCAGCAGCTTACTGACTAGCGGAGCGGGAGATACGCAGTATTTT. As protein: CASSLLTSGAGDTQYF.

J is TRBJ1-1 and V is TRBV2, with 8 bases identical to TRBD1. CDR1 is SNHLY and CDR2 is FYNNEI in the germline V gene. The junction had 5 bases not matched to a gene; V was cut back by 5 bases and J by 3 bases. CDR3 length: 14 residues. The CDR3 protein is CASSTDRGYTEAFF. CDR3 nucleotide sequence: TGTGCCAGCAGTACCGACAGGGGCTACACTGAAGCTTTCTTT.

CDR3 sequence reads: CASSAQNGAGPAGVVDTQYF. Written as DNA, the CDR3 is TGTGCCAGCAGCGCCCAAAATGGGGCGGGGCCAGCGGGGGTTGTGGATACGCAGTATTTT. The rearrangement joins TRBV11-3 to TRBJ2-3, with TRBD2 identical over 8 bases. The germline V gene encodes CDR1 SGHNT and CDR2 YENEEA. Losses at the gene ends were 5 bases for V and 6 bases for J; bases not matched to a gene: 25. CDR3 size: 20 residues. The entire variable domain, with the rest obtained from reference TRBV11-3 and TRBJ2-3, is as follows: EAGVVQSPRYKIIEKKQPVAFWCNPISGHNTLYWYLQNLGQGPELLIRYENEEAVDDSQLPKDRFSAERLKGVDSTLKIQPAELGDSAVYLCASSAQNGAGPAGVVDTQYFGPGTRLTVL.

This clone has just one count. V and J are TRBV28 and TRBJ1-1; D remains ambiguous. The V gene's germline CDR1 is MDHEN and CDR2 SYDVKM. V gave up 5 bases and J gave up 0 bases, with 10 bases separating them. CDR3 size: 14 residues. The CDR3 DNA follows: TGTGCCAGCAGTCCACGGGTTTTGAACACTGAAGCTTTCTTT. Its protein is CASSPRVLNTEAFF.

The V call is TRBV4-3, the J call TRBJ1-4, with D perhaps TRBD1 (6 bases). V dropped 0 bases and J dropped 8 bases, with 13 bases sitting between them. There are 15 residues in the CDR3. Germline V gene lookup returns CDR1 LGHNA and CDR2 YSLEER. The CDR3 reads CASSQDGDMREKLFF. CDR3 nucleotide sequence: TGCGCCAGCAGCCAAGATGGGGACATGAGGGAAAAACTGTTTTTT.

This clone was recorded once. The CDR3 spells CASSFGRPSGNTIYF. The CDR3 DNA sequence: TGTGCCAGCAGCTTCGGCAGGCCCTCTGGAAACACCATATATTTT. V and J are TRBV7-2 and TRBJ1-3, with D unresolved. Germline loops: CDR1 SGHTA, CDR2 FQGNSA. Between the trimmed V and J ends, which lost 3 bases and 0 bases, there was a span of 9 bases. The CDR3 spans 15 residues.

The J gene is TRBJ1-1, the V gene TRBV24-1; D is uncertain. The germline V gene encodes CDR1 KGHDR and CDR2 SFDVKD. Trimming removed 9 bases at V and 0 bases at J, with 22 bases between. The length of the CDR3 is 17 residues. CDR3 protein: CATESLGQTDMNTEAFF. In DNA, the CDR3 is TGTGCCACCGAGAGCCTGGGCCAGACGGATATGAACACTGAAGCTTTCTTT.

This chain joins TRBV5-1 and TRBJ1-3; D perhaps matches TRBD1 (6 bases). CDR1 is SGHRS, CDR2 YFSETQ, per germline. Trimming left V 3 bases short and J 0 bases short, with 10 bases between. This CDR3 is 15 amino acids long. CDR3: CASSSGVDSGNTIYF. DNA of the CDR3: TGCGCCAGCAGCTCAGGGGTCGACTCTGGAAACACCATATATTTT.

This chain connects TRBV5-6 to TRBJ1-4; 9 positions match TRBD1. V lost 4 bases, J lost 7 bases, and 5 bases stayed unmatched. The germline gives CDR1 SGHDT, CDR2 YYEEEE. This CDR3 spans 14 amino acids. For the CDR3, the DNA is TGTGCCAGCAGCCGGACAGGGGAAGGTGAAAAACTGTTTTTT. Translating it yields CASSRTGEGEKLFF.

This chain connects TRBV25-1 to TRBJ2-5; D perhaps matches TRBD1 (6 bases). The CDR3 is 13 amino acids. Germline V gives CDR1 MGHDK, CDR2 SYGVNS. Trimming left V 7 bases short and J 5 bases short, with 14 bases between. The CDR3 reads CASTSGARETQYF. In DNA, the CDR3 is TGTGCCAGCACTTCAGGGGCGCGTGAGACCCAGTACTTC. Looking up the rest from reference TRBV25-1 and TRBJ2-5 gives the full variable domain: EADIYQTPRYLVIGTGKKITLECSQTMGHDKMYWYQQDPGMELHLIHYSYGVNSTEKGDLSSESTVSRIRTEHFPLTLESARPSHTSQYLCASTSGARETQYFGPGTRLLVL.

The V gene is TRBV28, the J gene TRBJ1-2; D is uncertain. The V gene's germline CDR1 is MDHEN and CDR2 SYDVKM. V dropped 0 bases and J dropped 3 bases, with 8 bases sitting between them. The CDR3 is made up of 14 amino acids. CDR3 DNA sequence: TGTGCCAGCAGTTTATGGGCTGAACACTATGGCTACACCTTC. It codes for CASSLWAEHYGYTF.

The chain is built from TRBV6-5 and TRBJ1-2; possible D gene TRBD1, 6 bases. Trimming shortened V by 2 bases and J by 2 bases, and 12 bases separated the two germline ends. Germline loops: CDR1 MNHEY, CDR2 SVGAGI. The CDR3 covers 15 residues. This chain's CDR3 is CASSYARTENYGYTF. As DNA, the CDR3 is TGTGCCAGCAGTTACGCTAGGACAGAAAACTATGGCTACACCTTC.

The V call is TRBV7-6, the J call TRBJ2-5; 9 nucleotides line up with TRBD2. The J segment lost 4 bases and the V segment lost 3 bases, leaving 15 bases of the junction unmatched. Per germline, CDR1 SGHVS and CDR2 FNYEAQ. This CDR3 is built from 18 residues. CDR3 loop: CASSLRMGSGGLSETQYF. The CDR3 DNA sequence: TGTGCCAGCAGCTTGCGGATGGGTAGCGGGGGTTTGTCAGAGACCCAGTACTTC.

Written as DNA, the CDR3 is TGTGCCAGCACTACGGGACAATCCGGTTTTTCACCCCTCCACTTT. Translation gives CASTTGQSGFSPLHF. The V and J genes are TRBV3-1 (or the pseudogene TRBV3-2) and TRBJ1-6; tentatively, D is TRBD1 (6 bases). V was clipped by 7 bases and J by 9 bases, with 19 bases between them. CDR1 LGHDT and CDR2 YNNKEL come from the germline V gene (reference sequence). This CDR3 has 15 amino acids.

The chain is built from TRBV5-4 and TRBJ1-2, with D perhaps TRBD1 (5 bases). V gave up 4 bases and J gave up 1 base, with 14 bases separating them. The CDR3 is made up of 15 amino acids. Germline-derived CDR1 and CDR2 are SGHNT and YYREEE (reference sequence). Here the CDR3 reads CASSRQRGDNYGYTF. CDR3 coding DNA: TGTGCCAGCAGCAGACAGCGGGGGGATAACTATGGCTACACCTTC.

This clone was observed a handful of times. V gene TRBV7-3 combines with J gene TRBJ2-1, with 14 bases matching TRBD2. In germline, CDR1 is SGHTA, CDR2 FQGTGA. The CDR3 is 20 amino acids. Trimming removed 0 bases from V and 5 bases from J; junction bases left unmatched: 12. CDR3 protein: CASSLTSGLAGGKGDNEQFF. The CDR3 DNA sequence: TGTGCCAGCAGCTTAACGTCTGGACTAGCGGGAGGAAAAGGGGACAATGAGCAGTTCTTC.